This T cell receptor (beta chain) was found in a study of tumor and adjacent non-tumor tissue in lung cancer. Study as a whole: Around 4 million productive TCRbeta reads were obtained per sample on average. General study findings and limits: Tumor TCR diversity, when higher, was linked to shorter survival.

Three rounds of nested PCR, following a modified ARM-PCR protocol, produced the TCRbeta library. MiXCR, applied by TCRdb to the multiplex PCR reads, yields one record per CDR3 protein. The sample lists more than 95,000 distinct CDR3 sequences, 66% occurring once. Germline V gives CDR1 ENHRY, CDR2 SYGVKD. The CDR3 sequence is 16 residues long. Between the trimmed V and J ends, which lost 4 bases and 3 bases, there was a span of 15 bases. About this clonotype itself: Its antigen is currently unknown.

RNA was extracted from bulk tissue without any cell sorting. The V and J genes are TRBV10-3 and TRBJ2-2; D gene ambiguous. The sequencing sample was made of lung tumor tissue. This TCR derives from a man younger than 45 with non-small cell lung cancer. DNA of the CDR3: TGTGCCATCAGTGGGTTCGGTTCGGTGGACACCGGGGAGCTGTTTTTT. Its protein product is CAISGFGSVDTGELFF.